The 18 T cell receptor beta chains presented below share a single source sample, sequenced in a study of control samples from healthy donors and cancer patients (dated by TCRdb to about 2020). Receptor amplification or capture employed the immunoSEQ multiplex PCR assay. As stored in TCRdb, this immuneACCESS dataset retains in-frame rearrangements with V and J assigned. A fraction of the clones does not appear; measured against another copy, unresolved V genes explain less than half of the discrepancy, and the remainder lacks a known reason. The sample table holds about 68,000 clones, of which approximately 83% were seen once. 15% to 18% of the sample goes to the ten largest clones. Sequenced input: blood. These receptors were obtained from a man in his fifties or sixties in good health.

The CDR3 nucleotides read TGTGCCACCAGCAGTCAGAGGGAGGGTGTTAATGAAAAACTGTTTTTT. This translates into CATSSQREGVNEKLFF. J is TRBJ1-4 and V is TRBV15, with no clear D. Looked up from germline, CDR1 is LNHNV and CDR2 is YYDKDF (reference sequence). Trimming left V 3 bases short and J 4 bases short, with 15 bases between. The CDR3 has 16 residues.

The sample holds one count of this clone. The gene calls are TRBV18 and TRBJ2-3; 8 bases line up with TRBD1. Trimming removed 1 base from V and 3 bases from J; junction bases left unmatched: 6. The CDR3 covers 16 residues. Germline V CDR1 and CDR2: KGHSH, LQKENI. In DNA form, the CDR3 reads TGTGCCAGCTCACCACGGCAGGGGGCGCGAACAGATACGCAGTATTTT. Translating it yields CASSPRQGARTDTQYF.

This clone was picked up one time. Sequence at one end of the junction differs from germline and may be a read error. The V call is TRBV30, the J call TRBJ1-1, with TRBD1 as a possible D gene (5 bases). CDR1 is GTSNPN, CDR2 SVGIG, per germline (reference sequence). The CDR3 sequence is 12 residues long. The CDR3 sequence: CAGSEGNPEAFF. Here the CDR3 DNA reads TGTGCCGGGAGTGAGGGGAATCCTGAAGCTTTCTTT. Full variable domain (remainder filled in from reference TRBV30 and TRBJ1-1): SQTIHQWPATLVQPVGSPLSLECTVEGTSNPNLYWYRQAAGRGLQLLFYSVGIGQISSEVPQNLSASRPQDRQFILSSKKLLLSDSGFYLCAGSEGNPEAFFGQGTRLTVV.

V and J are TRBV19 and TRBJ1-5; D may be TRBD1 (6 bases). V dropped 2 bases and J dropped 5 bases, with 13 bases sitting between them. Germline CDR1 LNHDA, CDR2 SQIVND (reference sequence). The CDR3 consists of 15 residues. CDR3 region: CASSITNRVDQPQHF. In DNA form, the CDR3 reads TGTGCCAGTAGTATAACGAACAGGGTTGATCAGCCCCAGCATTTT.

V is TRBV18 and J is TRBJ1-1; the match to TRBD1 covers 7 bases. V was pared by 3 bases and J by 0 bases, with 1 base of the junction left unmatched. From germline, CDR1 is KGHSH and CDR2 LQKENI. This CDR3 is 14 amino acids long. This chain's CDR3 is CASSPTGLNTEAFF. The CDR3 nucleotides are TGTGCCAGCTCACCGACAGGGTTGAACACTGAAGCTTTCTTT.

V gene TRBV5-5 combines with J gene TRBJ2-7; 12 bases map to TRBD1. Looked up from germline, CDR1 is SGHKS and CDR2 is YYEKEE (reference sequence). The CDR3 consists of 15 residues. After removal of 4 bases from V and 7 bases from J, the junction contained 9 bases not matched to a gene. CDR3 loop: CASSGAGTGGREQYF. Written as DNA, the CDR3 is TGTGCCAGCAGCGGCGCCGGGACAGGGGGCCGGGAGCAGTACTTC.

This clone was recorded once. This chain links TRBV20-1 with TRBJ2-7; TRBD2 matches 7 bases. The ends lost 3 bases at V and 4 bases at J; junction bases unmatched: 9. The germline V gene has CDR1 DFQATT and CDR2 SNEGSKA (reference sequence). The CDR3 spans 14 residues. Here the CDR3 reads CSASSGGSRYEQYF. CDR3 nucleotide sequence: TGCAGTGCTAGTTCTGGCGGGAGTCGGTACGAGCAGTACTTC.

This chain uses TRBV5-6 with TRBJ2-5; perhaps D is TRBD1 or TRBD2 (5 bases each). This CDR3 comprises 16 residues. Germline V lookup: CDR1 SGHDT, CDR2 YYEEEE. Trimming stripped 3 bases from V and 2 bases from J, with 17 bases between. CDR3 sequence (DNA): TGTGCCAGCAGCTCGGCGTTAACGGGACGTCAAGAGACCCAGTACTTC. This codes for CASSSALTGRQETQYF.

V is TRBV19 and J is TRBJ2-1, with 7 nucleotides matching TRBD2. Trimming cost V 3 bases and J 4 bases; bases outside gene matches: 9. This CDR3 region has 16 residues. Germline V CDR1 and CDR2: LNHDA, SQIVND (reference sequence). The CDR3 is CASSITREGLYNEQFF. As DNA, the CDR3 is TGTGCCAGTAGTATCACGAGGGAGGGCCTTTACAATGAGCAGTTCTTC. The full variable domain, its missing parts supplied by reference TRBV19 and TRBJ2-1, is DGGITQSPKYLFRKEGQNVTLSCEQNLNHDAMYWYRQDPGQGLRLIYYSQIVNDFQKGDIAEGYSVSREKKESFPLTVTSAQKNPTAFYLCASSITREGLYNEQFFGPGTRLTVL.

The chain employs TRBV4-2 and TRBJ2-7; D is tentatively TRBD1 or TRBD2 (6 bases each). Trimming shortened V by 0 bases and J by 0 bases, and 9 bases separated the two germline ends. CDR1 is LGHNA and CDR2 is YNFKEQ in the germline V gene. The CDR3 sequence is 15 residues long. The CDR3 DNA reads as TGTGCCAGCAGCCAAGATTGGGGGGCCTCCTACGAGCAGTACTTC. Its protein product is CASSQDWGASYEQYF.

The chain couples TRBV18 to TRBJ1-3; D is perhaps TRBD1 (6 bases). V was cut by 3 bases and J by 2 bases, with 11 bases left in between. Per the germline V gene, CDR1 is KGHSH and CDR2 is LQKENI. The CDR3 has 15 residues. CDR3 loop: CASSPQTGTGNTIYF. In DNA, the CDR3 is TGTGCCAGCTCACCCCAGACAGGAACTGGAAACACCATATATTTT.

The chain uses TRBV19 and TRBJ2-1, with 7 bases aligning to TRBD2. This CDR3 is built from 15 residues. The ends lost 2 bases at V and 7 bases at J; junction bases unmatched: 8. CDR1 is LNHDA and CDR2 is SQIVND in the germline V gene (reference sequence). CDR3 DNA: TGTGCCAGTAGTATACCAGCGGGAAGGGTAAATGAGCAGTTCTTC. Amino acids: CASSIPAGRVNEQFF.

The rearrangement uses TRBV9 and TRBJ2-3; D uncertain. The CDR3 covers 15 residues. V shed 3 bases and J shed 0 bases, with 11 bases lying between them. CDR1 SGDLS and CDR2 YYNGEE come from the germline V gene. The CDR3 sequence is CASSARPDSTDTQYF. The DNA of the CDR3 is TGTGCCAGCAGCGCACGTCCGGATAGCACAGATACGCAGTATTTT.

The chain employs TRBV30 and TRBJ2-7, with 14 bases that match TRBD2. The CDR3 spans 19 residues. CDR1 is GTSNPN and CDR2 is SVGIG in the germline V gene (reference sequence). The ends lost 1 base at V and 3 bases at J; junction bases unmatched: 14. The CDR3 region has the DNA TGTGCCTGGAGTGCAAAACCCGGGACTAGCGGGAGCTCCCGCTACGAGCAGTACTTC. Translation gives CAWSAKPGTSGSSRYEQYF.

The CDR3 DNA reads TGTGCCAGCACCGAACAACCAACCCCGGGCGAGCAGTACTTC. This sequence encodes CASTEQPTPGEQYF. This rearrangement joins TRBV7-9 to TRBJ2-7; D is undetermined. Trimming stripped 7 bases from V and 6 bases from J, with 19 bases between. The length of the CDR3 is 14 residues. Germline V gene lookup returns CDR1 SEHNR and CDR2 FQNEAQ (reference sequence).

The CDR3 nucleotides are TGCAGCGTCGGACAGGGAACTGGAAACACCATATATTTT. Translation gives CSVGQGTGNTIYF. The J gene is TRBJ1-3, the V gene TRBV29-1; TRBD1 matches at 8 bases. V trimming: 6 bases; J trimming: 2 bases; junction bases outside the gene matches: 3. CDR1 and CDR2 (germline): SQVTM, ANQGSEA. The CDR3 spans 13 residues.

V gene TRBV6-1 combines with J gene TRBJ2-5; TRBD2 is a possible D gene (6 bases). The CDR3 covers 13 residues. Germline V gene lookup returns CDR1 MNHNS and CDR2 SASEGT. Between the trimmed V and J ends, which lost 3 bases and 5 bases, there was a span of 10 bases. CDR3 amino acids: CASSEGRIETQYF. DNA for the CDR3: TGTGCCAGCAGTGAGGGGAGGATTGAGACCCAGTACTTC.

The gene calls are TRBV19 and TRBJ2-2; 11 nucleotides align to TRBD2. From germline, CDR1 is LNHDA and CDR2 SQIVND (reference sequence). V was clipped by 3 bases and J by 4 bases; unmatched bases: 10. This CDR3 is built from 18 residues. CDR3 DNA: TGTGCCAGTAGTATGATTAGCGGGAGGGTTCGCGGCACCGGGGAGCTGTTTTTT. Its translation is CASSMISGRVRGTGELFF.